The sequence of this TCR beta chain was determined in a study of blood T cell repertoires in COVID-19. Overall study context: Material from acute and convalescent COVID-19 was sourced from the United States, Italy and Spain. The cDNA or gDNA used as material had been derived from T cells, B-cell-depleted T cells, or PBMCs.

CDR1 is LGHDT and CDR2 is YNNKEL in the germline V gene (reference sequence). The length of the CDR3 is 14 residues. J was trimmed by 4 bases and V by 1 base; bases with no gene match: 3. In the original workflow: The authors estimated nucleated cell counts from reference gene primer amplification. Assay: immunoSEQ multiplex PCR; the TCRdb copy retains only in-frame clones and omits some. That table supplies the V and J calls and clone size; D and trimming were determined from the DNA. The table has about 150,000 clones, roughly 80% seen once. V is TRBV3-1 (or the pseudogene TRBV3-2) and J is TRBJ2-7; TRBD1 matches 8 bases. The receptor was derived from a woman aged 55-69 years with acute or convalescent COVID-19. The sample was peripheral blood. CDR3 bases: TGTGCCAGCAGCCAAGGCACAGGGGGTTACGAGCAGTACTTC. Translated: CASSQGTGGYEQYF.